These 23 T cell receptor beta chains were sequenced from one sample in a study of shared clonotypes between healthy human individuals. Using immunoSEQ multiplex PCR, the repertoire was profiled, and TCRdb retains in-frame clones only, with some absent. The sample holds under 750,000 clones, roughly two thirds seen once. The sequenced sample consisted of memory CD4+ T cells sorted from blood. Subset: CD45RA-negative fraction. The origin of the receptors is a woman aged 25 to 39 in good health.

The rearrangement joins TRBV11-3 to TRBJ2-1; 9 positions match TRBD2. CDR3 length equals 14 residues. V gave up 3 bases and J gave up 4 bases; unmatched junction bases: 1. Looked up from germline, CDR1 is SGHNT and CDR2 is YENEEA. The CDR3 is CASSFSGRYNEQFF. The CDR3 DNA is TGTGCCAGCAGCTTTAGCGGGAGATACAATGAGCAGTTCTTC.

The chain links TRBV4-1 to TRBJ1-5; D not resolved. Trimming took 5 bases from V and 4 from J, leaving 15 bases between them. CDR1 and CDR2 from the germline V gene are MGHRA and YSYEKL. CDR3 length: 15 amino acids. DNA of the CDR3: TGCGCCAGCAGCAGAAGTAGGGCAAGTAATCAGCCCCAGCATTTT. Translating it yields CASSRSRASNQPQHF.

The genes are TRBV20-1 and TRBJ2-7, with D perhaps matching TRBD2 (6 bases). Germline V gives CDR1 DFQATT, CDR2 SNEGSKA (reference sequence). This CDR3 region has 11 residues. The V and J ends lost 1 base and 7 bases respectively, with 8 bases between them. The CDR3 spells CSARGAGEQYF. The CDR3 DNA reads TGCAGTGCTAGAGGCGCGGGGGAGCAGTACTTC.

This clone came up a few times. The chain carries TRBV5-1 and TRBJ1-1; 8 nucleotides agree with TRBD1. With V trimmed by 0 bases and J by 5 bases, 9 bases remained unmatched. Looked up from germline, CDR1 is SGHRS and CDR2 is YFSETQ. The CDR3 spans 16 residues. The CDR3 DNA sequence: TGCGCCAGCAGCTTGGGTCCCCAGGGGGCCGGGACTGAAGCTTTCTTT. Translated: CASSLGPQGAGTEAFF.

The chain has TRBV5-1 and TRBJ2-3; no clear D gene. Per the germline V gene, CDR1 is SGHRS and CDR2 is YFSETQ. The CDR3 has 13 residues. V was shortened by 2 bases and J by 1 base, with 5 bases between the two germline ends. The CDR3 is CASSFGRTDTQYF. CDR3 bases: TGCGCCAGCAGCTTTGGGCGCACAGATACGCAGTATTTT.

The V call is TRBV18, the J call TRBJ2-3; tentatively, D is TRBD1 (6 bases). Germline CDR1 is KGHSH and CDR2 is LQKENI. The CDR3 contains 16 residues. V was cut by 0 bases and J by 0 bases, with 10 bases left in between. As DNA, the CDR3 is TGTGCCAGCTCACCACCCCAGGGGTTGAGCACAGATACGCAGTATTTT. Its protein product is CASSPPQGLSTDTQYF.

The chain links TRBV28 to TRBJ2-2, with TRBD2 matching over 11 bases. The CDR3 covers 14 residues. Germline CDR1 MDHEN, CDR2 SYDVKM. V lost 7 bases, J lost 6 bases, and 4 bases stayed unmatched. CDR3 nucleotide sequence: TGTGCCAGCATAGATAGCGGGAGGGCCGGGGAGCTGTTTTTT. Translation gives CASIDSGRAGELFF.

Comments on this clone: Other nucleotide sequences in the sample specify the same CDR3. This rearrangement joins TRBV6-1 to TRBJ2-7, with D possibly TRBD2 on 5 matching bases. V was shortened by 6 bases and J by 3 bases, with 6 bases between the two germline ends. This CDR3 comprises 11 residues. Germline CDR1 MNHNS, CDR2 SASEGT. CDR3 in DNA: TGTGCCAGCAGCGACTACTACGAGCAGTACTTC. Amino acid sequence: CASSDYYEQYF.

This sequence joins TRBV28 and TRBJ2-2; weak D call: TRBD1 (7 bases). The V end lost 2 bases, the J end lost 7 bases, and 14 bases lay between the germline ends. The CDR3 is made up of 15 amino acids. CDR1 MDHEN and CDR2 SYDVKM come from the germline V gene. CDR3 DNA sequence: TGTGCCAGCAGTTTAACCGGAGGGGGCGGCGGGGAGCTGTTTTTT. Protein: CASSLTGGGGGELFF. The full variable domain, in which reference TRBV28 and TRBJ2-2 provide the parts outside the CDR3, is DVKVTQSSRYLVKRTGEKVFLECVQDMDHENMFWYRQDPGLGLRLIYFSYDVKMKEKGDIPEGYSVSREKKERFSLILESASTNQTSMYLCASSLTGGGGGELFFGEGSRLTVL.

The chain combines TRBV11-3 with TRBJ2-7; TRBD2 agrees at 7 bases. Germline CDR1 is SGHNT and CDR2 is YENEEA. Trimming removed 4 bases from V and 6 bases from J; junction bases left unmatched: 9. The CDR3 extends over 14 amino acids. CDR3: CASSSGGGTREQYF. In DNA, the CDR3 is TGTGCCAGCAGCTCGGGGGGAGGAACCCGCGAGCAGTACTTC.

V gene TRBV6-6 combines with J gene TRBJ1-1; D perhaps matches TRBD1 (6 bases). The CDR3 sequence is 14 residues long. Germline lookup yields CDR1 MNHNY and CDR2 SVGAGI (reference sequence). V gave up 0 bases and J gave up 3 bases, with 8 bases separating them. CDR3 in amino acids: CASSYSGGDTEAFF. CDR3 bases: TGTGCCAGCAGTTACTCAGGGGGAGACACTGAAGCTTTCTTT.

The rearrangement uses TRBV11-2 and TRBJ1-3; D call uncertain. The V and J ends lost 3 bases and 9 bases respectively, with 15 bases between them. The CDR3 runs 14 residues. CDR1 and CDR2 from the germline V gene are SGHAT and FQNNGV. As DNA, the CDR3 is TGTGCCAGCAGCTTGTCCGATCAAACGGGCACCATATATTTT. Protein: CASSLSDQTGTIYF.

This rearrangement joins TRBV25-1 to TRBJ2-5, with 9 bases that match TRBD1. The DNA end favors TRBJ2-7, so the J call may be wrong. Per germline, CDR1 MGHDK and CDR2 SYGVNS. The CDR3 covers 17 residues. CDR3 DNA: TGTGCCAGCAGTGGCTCAAATCCGGGACAGGGTTTCTACGAGCAGTACTTC. Translated, it gives CASSGSNPGQGFYEQYF.

In this sample, this clone turned up once. DNA for the CDR3: TGTGCCAGGGAGGGAAGGGAAGATAGCAATCAGCCCCAGCATTTT. As protein: CAREGREDSNQPQHF. The chain links TRBV21-1 to TRBJ1-5. TRBV21-1 is deemed a pseudogene. The CDR3 length is 15 residues.

Comment on this clone: One junction end does not reproduce the germline sequence, and a read error may be involved. The chain couples TRBV7-7 to TRBJ2-1; 7 positions match TRBD2. The length of the CDR3 is 15 residues. Looked up from germline, CDR1 is SSHAT and CDR2 is FNYEAQ (reference sequence). The CDR3 is CASSVAGDLYNEQFF. In nucleotides, the CDR3 is TGTGCCAGCAGCGTAGCGGGCGACCTCTACAATGAGCAGTTCTTC.

This clone occurred a few times. The rearrangement uses TRBV7-2 and TRBJ2-1; unclear D gene. V shed 1 base and J shed 5 bases, with 6 bases lying between them. The CDR3 spans 13 residues. CDR1 is SGHTA and CDR2 is FQGNSA in the germline V gene. The CDR3 loop is CASSLEFNNEQFF. CDR3 DNA: TGTGCCAGCAGCTTAGAATTCAACAATGAGCAGTTCTTC.

The rearrangement joins TRBV20-1 to TRBJ2-1; D unresolved. The germline V and J ends were trimmed by 2 bases and 12 bases, with 11 bases remaining between them. From germline, CDR1 is DFQATT and CDR2 SNEGSKA (reference sequence). This CDR3 is built from 11 residues. The CDR3 loop is CSARQARGQFF. The CDR3 nucleotides read TGCAGTGCTAGACAGGCCCGCGGGCAGTTCTTC.

The sample holds a few counts of this clone. The chain uses TRBV4-1 and TRBJ1-3; 9 bases agree with TRBD1. Germline lookup yields CDR1 MGHRA and CDR2 YSYEKL. The CDR3 contains 15 residues. V lost 2 bases, J lost 6 bases, and 5 bases stayed unmatched. DNA for the CDR3: TGCGCCAGCAGCCAACCGGACAGGGGATTAAACACCATATATTTT. This gives the protein CASSQPDRGLNTIYF.

The chain uses TRBV5-1 and TRBJ2-7, with 8 positions matching TRBD1. Germline V lookup: CDR1 SGHRS, CDR2 YFSETQ. The CDR3 consists of 15 residues. Trimming cost V 4 bases and J 4 bases; bases outside gene matches: 10. The CDR3 DNA sequence: TGCGCCAGCAGCCAGCCCGGGACAGGCTCTTACGAGCAGTACTTC. It yields the protein CASSQPGTGSYEQYF.

V and J are TRBV14 and TRBJ2-7; no clear D. The CDR3 sequence is 15 residues long. V was cut by 0 bases and J by 4 bases, with 13 bases left in between. The germline V gene has CDR1 SGHDN and CDR2 FVKESK. The CDR3 DNA is TGTGCCAGCAGCCAAGACACGGGTAGGGCGTACGAGCAGTACTTC. As protein: CASSQDTGRAYEQYF.

This clone was seen ten or more times. V gene TRBV6-1 combines with J gene TRBJ2-1; 8 nucleotides match TRBD2. CDR1 and CDR2 from the germline V gene are MNHNS and SASEGT. The CDR3 is 14 residues long. Trimming removed 6 bases from V and 8 bases from J; junction bases left unmatched: 9. The CDR3 nucleotides read TGTGCCAGCAGAAGCGGGGGACTTGACGATGAGCAGTTCTTC. Translation: CASRSGGLDDEQFF.

This clone was counted many times. The rearrangement links TRBV2 to TRBJ2-7; D possibly matches TRBD1 or TRBD2 (6 bases each). Germline loops: CDR1 SNHLY, CDR2 FYNNEI. Trimming took 6 bases from V and 2 from J, leaving 14 bases between them. The CDR3 runs to 14 residues. The DNA of the CDR3 is TGTGCCAGCAGGGGGGGCAGAGGAACCTACGAGCAGTACTTC. Its translation: CASRGGRGTYEQYF.

Turning to this clone: In the same sample, other DNA sequences code for this CDR3. The rearrangement uses TRBV30 and TRBJ2-5; D might be TRBD2 (6 bases). The length of the CDR3 is 14 residues. V was pared by 0 bases and J by 1 base, with 9 bases between. Germline V gene data show CDR1 as GTSNPN and CDR2 as SVGIG (reference sequence). CDR3 sequence reads: CAWSVRSGQETQYF. The CDR3 coding sequence is TGTGCCTGGAGTGTACGTAGCGGCCAAGAGACCCAGTACTTC. Full variable domain (remainder filled in from reference TRBV30 and TRBJ2-5): SQTIHQWPATLVQPVGSPLSLECTVEGTSNPNLYWYRQAAGRGLQLLFYSVGIGQISSEVPQNLSASRPQDRQFILSSKKLLLSDSGFYLCAWSVRSGQETQYFGPGTRLLVL.